This T cell receptor (beta chain) emerged from a study of OX40 agonist ivuxolimab in advanced cancers. Repertoires were generated with immunoSEQ multiplex PCR, while TCRdb's copy carries only in-frame clones and drops some. This table holds about 64,000 clones, around 83% found once. On this clone: Its antigen is not known.

Germline assignment: CDR1 SGHTA and CDR2 FQGNSA. The CDR3 spans 14 residues. Trimming pared 4 bases from V and 2 bases from J, leaving 9 bases between. Enrollment shut out patients with autoimmune disease history or systemic immunosuppression. Findings and limits, study-wide: A proportion of nonresponders additionally exhibited low normalized T-cell clonal expansion. Relative to CD4+, CD8+ T cells held more expanded clones on average.

This clonotype was sampled from an adult with an advanced solid tumor such as melanoma, head and neck, liver or kidney cancer. This rearrangement joins TRBV7-2 to TRBJ1-5; tentatively, D is TRBD1 (5 bases). The source was CD4+ or CD8+ T cells sorted from blood, collected in a trial of the OX40 agonist ivuxolimab. The CDR3 here is CASSSTGGNQPQHF. CDR3 nucleotides: TGTGCCAGCAGCTCCACAGGCGGCAATCAGCCCCAGCATTTT.